The next 19 T cell receptor beta chains were all read from a single sample in a study of cytomegalovirus exposure and HLA in healthy donors. The study ran its PCR with 60 Vbeta and 13 Jbeta primers. Produced via immunoSEQ multiplex PCR; TCRdb's table is partial and in-frame only. This sample has tens of thousands of clones, with approximately 90% found just once. Sequencing used PBMCs. The source is a woman between 25 and 40 years old in good health and CMV-seropositive.

The chain employs TRBV6-4 and TRBJ1-5; TRBD1 aligns across 7 bases. Trimming took 4 bases from V and 5 from J; bases not matched to a gene: 2. Germline assignment: CDR1 MRHNA and CDR2 SNTAGT. The CDR3 length is 13 residues. The CDR3 DNA follows: TGTGCCAGCAGTGGGGACAGATATCAGCCCCAGCATTTT. Its translation is CASSGDRYQPQHF.

The chain has TRBV27 and TRBJ2-1, with D unresolved. Trimming took off 4 bases at V and 2 bases at J, with 6 bases between the two ends. The germline V gene has CDR1 MNHEY and CDR2 SMNVEV (reference sequence). This CDR3 spans 13 amino acids. The CDR3, as DNA: TGTGCCAGCAGTTACGCGGCCTACAATGAGCAGTTCTTC. Translated, it gives CASSYAAYNEQFF.

V gene TRBV2 combines with J gene TRBJ2-1; possibly TRBD2 for D (5 bases). The CDR3 is made up of 17 amino acids. Deletions cut 6 bases from V and 4 bases from J, with 22 bases between. In germline, CDR1 is SNHLY, CDR2 FYNNEI. CDR3 in DNA: TGTGCCAGCAGAGGGCAGGATCGGCTAGCAGAGTACAATGAGCAGTTCTTC. It encodes CASRGQDRLAEYNEQFF.

The chain combines TRBV4-1 with TRBJ1-2; TRBD1 matches at 7 bases. Germline CDR1 MGHRA, CDR2 YSYEKL. The ends lost 2 bases at V and 2 bases at J; junction bases unmatched: 14. The CDR3 extends over 18 amino acids. For the CDR3, the DNA is TGCGCCAGCAGCCAAAGGACAGGCACGGTTTTAGGAAACTATGGCTACACCTTC. Protein product: CASSQRTGTVLGNYGYTF.

The chain uses TRBV30 and TRBJ1-5, with D unresolved. Looked up from germline, CDR1 is GTSNPN and CDR2 is SVGIG (reference sequence). The CDR3 covers 13 residues. The ends were cut back, 1 base at V and 4 bases at J, with 8 bases in the middle. The CDR3, as DNA: TGTGCCTGGAGTGGGAGTCGAAATCAGCCCCAGCATTTT. Protein: CAWSGSRNQPQHF.

CDR3 nucleotide sequence: TGCGCCAGCAGCCTGACGGACAGGCCGGGCCTCTGGGGCTACACCTTC. Translation gives CASSLTDRPGLWGYTF. The chain carries TRBV5-1 and TRBJ1-2; 7 bases match TRBD1. The CDR3 length is 16 residues. With V trimmed by 4 bases and J by 8 bases, 17 bases remained unmatched. Germline loops: CDR1 SGHRS, CDR2 YFSETQ.

V gene TRBV28 combines with J gene TRBJ2-2; 8 bases are shared with TRBD2. Germline assignment: CDR1 MDHEN and CDR2 SYDVKM. The CDR3 is 14 residues long. The V gene end was trimmed by 6 bases and the J gene end by 5 bases; junction bases not matched to a gene: 5. CDR3 DNA: TGTGCCAGCAGGCCGGGACTAGAGACCGGGGAGCTGTTTTTT. Its translation is CASRPGLETGELFF.

V and J are TRBV28 and TRBJ2-7; D gene ambiguous. V lost 8 bases and J 2 bases, leaving 10 bases between the germline ends. The CDR3 consists of 12 residues. CDR1 and CDR2 from the germline V gene are MDHEN and SYDVKM. The CDR3 is CASSSPPYEQYF. The CDR3 DNA is TGTGCCAGCTCATCCCCCCCCTACGAGCAGTACTTC.

The V and J genes are TRBV4-1 and TRBJ1-1, with a tentative D call TRBD1 (6 bases). Deletions cut 7 bases from V and 1 base from J, with 10 bases between. CDR1 is MGHRA, CDR2 YSYEKL, per germline. The CDR3 has 13 residues. CDR3 region: CASMDSQNTEAFF. In DNA form, the CDR3 reads TGCGCCAGCATGGACAGCCAGAACACTGAAGCTTTCTTT.

The chain employs TRBV14 and TRBJ2-1, with 7 bases matching TRBD2. V trimming: 2 bases; J trimming: 10 bases; junction bases outside the gene matches: 11. This CDR3 is built from 15 residues. Germline V CDR1 and CDR2: SGHDN, FVKESK. CDR3 sequence: CASSQTGGRGHEQFF. CDR3 in DNA: TGTGCCAGCAGCCAAACGGGAGGTCGTGGGCACGAGCAGTTCTTC.

V is TRBV2 and J is TRBJ1-5; the match to TRBD1 covers 9 bases. Trimming cost V 7 bases and J 4 bases; bases outside gene matches: 5. The germline V gene has CDR1 SNHLY and CDR2 FYNNEI. The CDR3 extends over 14 amino acids. In DNA form, the CDR3 reads TGTGCCAGCAACCAACAGGGGGCGAATCAGCCCCAGCATTTT. It encodes CASNQQGANQPQHF.

This clone occurred a few times. The J gene is TRBJ2-1, the V gene TRBV7-3; possible D gene TRBD2, 6 bases. CDR3 length: 15 residues. Trimming removed 2 bases at V and 0 bases at J, with 8 bases between. Looked up from germline, CDR1 is SGHTA and CDR2 is FQGTGA. The CDR3 nucleotides are TGTGCCAGCAGCTTAGGAGGGCTCTCCTACAATGAGCAGTTCTTC. This translates into CASSLGGLSYNEQFF.

This clone was recorded only once. V is TRBV4-1 and J is TRBJ1-1, with a tentative D call TRBD1 (6 bases). The CDR3 length is 15 residues. V was pared by 3 bases and J by 5 bases, with 16 bases between. CDR1 is MGHRA and CDR2 is YSYEKL in the germline V gene. The CDR3 is CASSQDPRGKTEAFF. The DNA for the CDR3 is TGCGCCAGCAGCCAGGACCCCAGGGGAAAGACTGAAGCTTTCTTT.

V and J are TRBV19 and TRBJ1-1, with 8 nucleotides matching TRBD1. CDR1 is LNHDA and CDR2 is SQIVND in the germline V gene (reference sequence). This CDR3 has 15 residues. Germline trimming cut 5 bases from V and 6 bases from J; bases unmatched to any gene: 11. The CDR3 region is CASSPSRTGKSEAFF. The CDR3 DNA sequence: TGTGCCAGTAGTCCGAGCCGGACAGGGAAATCTGAAGCTTTCTTT.

The chain has TRBV2 and TRBJ2-7, with D possibly matching TRBD1 (6 bases). Germline CDR1 and CDR2: SNHLY and FYNNEI. This CDR3 contains 15 residues. Trimming took off 6 bases at V and 3 bases at J, with 18 bases between the two ends. CDR3 region: CASRVRDTRGYEQYF. CDR3 DNA: TGTGCCAGCAGGGTCCGGGACACCCGGGGCTACGAGCAGTACTTC.

The chain couples TRBV7-2 to TRBJ2-7, with D unresolved. The CDR3 totals 12 residues. The V end was cut by 5 bases, the J end by 6 bases, with 11 bases between. Germline lookup yields CDR1 SGHTA and CDR2 FQGNSA. This chain's CDR3 is CASSPRPSEQYF. The DNA of the CDR3 is TGTGCCAGCAGCCCTAGACCGAGCGAGCAGTACTTC.

The chain combines TRBV27 with TRBJ1-2; D not resolved. CDR1 MNHEY and CDR2 SMNVEV come from the germline V gene (reference sequence). The CDR3 contains 13 residues. Trimming left V 3 bases short and J 3 bases short, with 8 bases between. CDR3 in amino acids: CASSFNQDYGYTF. The CDR3 nucleotides are TGTGCCAGCAGTTTCAATCAGGACTATGGCTACACCTTC.

The chain couples TRBV29-1 to TRBJ2-3; 9 bases are a match to TRBD2. Trimming took 4 bases from V and 3 from J; bases not matched to a gene: 5. The germline V gene has CDR1 SQVTM and CDR2 ANQGSEA. The CDR3 totals 14 residues. CDR3 amino acids: CSVVGAGGTDTQYF. The CDR3 DNA is TGCAGCGTTGTAGGAGCGGGAGGTACAGATACGCAGTATTTT.

The chain employs TRBV7-9 and TRBJ2-5, with D perhaps matching TRBD1 (5 bases). The J call may not be correct, given that the DNA end is closer to TRBJ2-7. This CDR3 spans 14 amino acids. Germline V gene sequence: CDR1 SEHNR, CDR2 FQNEAQ (reference sequence). CDR3 region: CASSLEAGSHEQYF. Written as DNA, the CDR3 is TGTGCCAGCAGCTTAGAGGCAGGGTCCCACGAGCAGTACTTC.